A selection of T cell receptor beta chains follows, all from one sample in a study of technical replicates of blood from a handful of donors. TCRdb's copy holds only in-frame clones and misses some; the assay was immunoSEQ multiplex PCR. The sample holds about 81,000 clones, 90% to 98% seen once. The source material was T cells isolated from PBMCs. The receptors were sampled from a human donor in good health. Both conserved end residues are part of each CDR3. D genes are given only for firm matches. Where a row states a size, it is once, few, many or the class of an expanded clone; other rows omit it.

>TRBJ1-1|once|TRBV18|.
TGTGCCAGCTCACCCAGGGTAGGGCCGATCGTTCCCACTGAAGCTTTCTTT
CASSPRVGPIVPTEAFF
>TRBJ2-5|.|TRBV19|.
TGTGCCAGTAGTATAGATATCTTTTCGGATGGGGAGGCGGAGACCCAGTACTTC
CASSIDIFSDGEAETQYF
>TRBJ1-3|once|TRBV2|.
TGTGCCAGCAGTGCTCGGGTGGCGAACTCTGGAAACACCATATATTTT
CASSARVANSGNTIYF
>TRBJ1-4|.|TRBV28|TRBD1
TGTGCCAGCAGCCAACAGGGGGGGGTTGGAAAACTGTTTTTT
CASSQQGGVGKLFF
>TRBJ2-7|.|TRBV5-6|.
TGTGCCAGCAGCTTAATATACGCGGGACCGACGTACGAGCAGTACTTC
CASSLIYAGPTYEQYF
>TRBJ1-5|once|TRBV12-5|.
TGTGCTAGTGGTTTAGCGGTTACACAGCAGCCCCAGCATTTT
CASGLAVTQQPQHF
>TRBJ1-2|.|TRBV19|TRBD1
TGTGCCACCGCAGACAGGGGCCCCAGATATGGCTACACCTTC
CATADRGPRYGYTF
>TRBJ2-2|.|TRBV11-3|.
TGTGCCAGCAGCACAACGGAGCTCGGGGAGCTGTTTTTT
CASSTTELGELFF
>TRBJ2-5|.|TRBV5-4|.
TGTGCCAGCAGCCCTGGCGGGCTCCAAGAGACCCAGTACTTC
CASSPGGLQETQYF
>TRBJ1-2|.|TRBV7-9|.
TGTGCCAGCAGCTCGCCCGACAACTTGCCTAACTATGGCTACACCTTC
CASSSPDNLPNYGYTF
>TRBJ2-7|.|TRBV7-2|TRBD2
TGTGCCAGCAGCTTTCTAGCGGGGGCCTACGAGCAGTACTTC
CASSFLAGAYEQYF
>TRBJ1-1|.|TRBV28|.
TGTGCCAGCAGTTTTGGTGGCGGGAACACTGAAGCTTTCTTT
CASSFGGGNTEAFF
>TRBJ1-6|.|TRBV2|.
TGTGCCAGCAAAGAGGGTCTAAATTCACCCCTCCACTTT
CASKEGLNSPLHF
>TRBJ1-1|.|TRBV2|.
TGTGCCAGCAGCCCCGCTGGCTCCACTGAAGCTTTCTTT
CASSPAGSTEAFF
>TRBJ2-1|.|TRBV30|TRBD2
TGTGCCTGGGCGGCTAGCGGGTCATACAATGAGCAGTTCTTC
CAWAASGSYNEQFF
>TRBJ2-3|.|TRBV5-4|TRBD1
TGTGCCAGCAGCTTGGGGGGGACAGCCACAGATACGCAGTATTTT
CASSLGGTATDTQYF